These 14 T cell receptor beta chains share one sample of origin, sequenced in a study of cytomegalovirus exposure and HLA in healthy donors. Sequencing used immunoSEQ multiplex PCR; TCRdb keeps in-frame clones, though not all of them. The repertoire holds 250,000 to 400,000 clones, roughly 90% seen once, with over 1% in the top ten. Sequenced sample: PBMCs. The receptors come from a woman in her thirties in good health and CMV-seropositive.

V usage is TRBV7-2 and J usage is TRBJ2-7; 9 bases are shared with TRBD1. V shed 5 bases, J shed 3 bases, and the junction held 5 bases outside the gene matches. Germline V gene data show CDR1 as SGHTA and CDR2 as FQGNSA. This CDR3 region has 14 residues. The CDR3, as DNA: TGTGCCAGCAGCGGCCGACAGGGGGACTACGAGCAGTACTTC. Translated, it gives CASSGRQGDYEQYF.

This rearrangement joins TRBV6-5 to TRBJ1-5, with D perhaps TRBD1 (6 bases). V lost 6 bases to trimming and J lost 4 bases, with 13 bases between them. This CDR3 comprises 14 residues. Germline assignment: CDR1 MNHEY and CDR2 SVGAGI. CDR3 sequence reads: CASSGGYKNQPQHF. DNA of the CDR3: TGTGCCAGCAGCGGGGGCTATAAGAATCAGCCCCAGCATTTT.

This clone was counted a single time. The rearrangement uses TRBV28 and TRBJ2-7, with 7 bases that match TRBD1. The CDR3 is 13 amino acids. After removal of 8 bases from V and 4 bases from J, the junction contained 8 bases not matched to a gene. Germline loops: CDR1 MDHEN, CDR2 SYDVKM. This CDR3 is CASQWDSSYEQYF. The CDR3 coding sequence is TGTGCCAGCCAATGGGACAGTTCGTACGAGCAGTACTTC.

This clone was picked up one time. The chain combines TRBV5-5 with TRBJ2-7; 9 nucleotides match TRBD1. The CDR3 contains 14 residues. The V gene's germline CDR1 is SGHKS and CDR2 YYEKEE (reference sequence). J was trimmed by 1 base and V by 7 bases; bases with no gene match: 6. CDR3 loop: CASYPGQGSYEQYF. In DNA, the CDR3 is TGTGCCAGCTACCCGGGACAGGGTTCCTACGAGCAGTACTTC.

The V and J genes are TRBV19 and TRBJ1-2, with 8 bases fitting TRBD1. CDR1 and CDR2 (germline): LNHDA, SQIVND (reference sequence). The CDR3 is made up of 17 amino acids. With 4 bases clipped from V and 5 bases from J, the junction kept 15 bases outside the gene matches. CDR3 sequence: CASSSEDRVPPLYGYTF. CDR3 sequence (DNA): TGTGCCAGTAGTAGCGAGGACAGGGTCCCTCCTCTTTATGGCTACACCTTC.

The chain recombines TRBV11-2 with TRBJ1-3, with 10 bases that match TRBD1. The CDR3 is made up of 15 amino acids. Losses at the gene ends were 3 bases for V and 3 bases for J; bases not matched to a gene: 2. Germline values: CDR1 SGHAT, CDR2 FQNNGV. CDR3 sequence reads: CASSLTGGNGNTIYF. CDR3 coding DNA: TGTGCCAGCAGCTTGACAGGGGGCAATGGAAACACCATATATTTT.

This CDR3 reads CASSYSGLFYEQYF. The CDR3 region has the DNA TGTGCCAGCAGTTACTCCGGGCTGTTCTACGAGCAGTACTTC. This rearrangement joins TRBV6-6 to TRBJ2-7; D uncertain. Germline V gene lookup returns CDR1 MNHNY and CDR2 SVGAGI (reference sequence). This CDR3 is 14 amino acids long. Trimming left V 0 bases short and J 3 bases short, with 9 bases between.

The rearrangement uses TRBV6-6 and TRBJ2-7, with D unclear. The CDR3 contains 11 residues. CDR1 MNHNY and CDR2 SVGAGI come from the germline V gene (reference sequence). V was cut by 5 bases and J by 2 bases, with 4 bases left in between. This CDR3 is CASSPAYEQYF. The CDR3 nucleotides read TGTGCCAGCAGTCCAGCCTACGAGCAGTACTTC.

Only one count was recorded for this clone. The chain has TRBV5-1 and TRBJ1-3; D perhaps matches TRBD1 (5 bases). V dropped 4 bases and J dropped 2 bases, with 13 bases sitting between them. The CDR3 contains 15 residues. Germline V gene data show CDR1 as SGHRS and CDR2 as YFSETQ. The CDR3 region has the DNA TGCGCCAGCAGCCCCGCCGGGACTGCTGGAAACACCATATATTTT. Amino acids: CASSPAGTAGNTIYF.

This chain links TRBV15 with TRBJ2-1, with 9 bases that match TRBD1. Unmatched junction bases numbered 4, after V lost 0 bases and J lost 7 bases. Germline V gene sequence: CDR1 LNHNV, CDR2 YYDKDF (reference sequence). The CDR3 length is 15 residues. For the CDR3, the DNA is TGTGCCACCAGCAGAGAGACAGGGGGTCTTAATGAGCAGTTCTTC. Translation gives CATSRETGGLNEQFF.

The V and J genes are TRBV6-1 and TRBJ2-5; the match to TRBD1 covers 8 bases. V lost 2 bases to trimming and J lost 9 bases; unmatched junction nucleotides: 11. CDR3 length equals 15 residues. Per germline, CDR1 MNHNS and CDR2 SASEGT. The CDR3 coding sequence is TGTGCCAGCAGTGAATCCCGGGACAGGACGTACTCCCAGTACTTC. It translates to CASSESRDRTYSQYF.

CDR3 nucleotide sequence: TGTGCCAGTAGCGGGACAGGAGGTAACATCGCCAATCAGCCCCAGCATTTT. It encodes CASSGTGGNIANQPQHF. J is TRBJ1-5 and V is TRBV19, with 8 bases that match TRBD1. Germline V gives CDR1 LNHDA, CDR2 SQIVND (reference sequence). CDR3 length: 17 residues. The J segment lost 3 bases and the V segment lost 6 bases, leaving 13 bases of the junction unmatched. The variable domain in full, completed from reference TRBV19 and TRBJ1-5, reads DGGITQSPKYLFRKEGQNVTLSCEQNLNHDAMYWYRQDPGQGLRLIYYSQIVNDFQKGDIAEGYSVSREKKESFPLTVTSAQKNPTAFYLCASSGTGGNIANQPQHFGDGTRLSIL.

The V and J genes are TRBV20-1 and TRBJ2-3; D not certain. The CDR3 is made up of 8 amino acids. In germline, CDR1 is DFQATT, CDR2 SNEGSKA (reference sequence). Deletions cut 3 bases from V and 12 bases from J, with 4 bases between. This chain's CDR3 is CSARAQYF. The CDR3 DNA reads as TGCAGTGCTAGGGCCCAGTATTTT.

The rearrangement links TRBV30 to TRBJ1-2; TRBD1 is a possible D gene (6 bases). Germline V gene lookup returns CDR1 GTSNPN and CDR2 SVGIG (reference sequence). Deletions cut 5 bases from V and 3 bases from J, with 13 bases between. This CDR3 region has 13 residues. The CDR3 DNA reads as TGTGCCTGGTTCCGGGACACCTACTATGGCTACACCTTC. Translated, it gives CAWFRDTYYGYTF.